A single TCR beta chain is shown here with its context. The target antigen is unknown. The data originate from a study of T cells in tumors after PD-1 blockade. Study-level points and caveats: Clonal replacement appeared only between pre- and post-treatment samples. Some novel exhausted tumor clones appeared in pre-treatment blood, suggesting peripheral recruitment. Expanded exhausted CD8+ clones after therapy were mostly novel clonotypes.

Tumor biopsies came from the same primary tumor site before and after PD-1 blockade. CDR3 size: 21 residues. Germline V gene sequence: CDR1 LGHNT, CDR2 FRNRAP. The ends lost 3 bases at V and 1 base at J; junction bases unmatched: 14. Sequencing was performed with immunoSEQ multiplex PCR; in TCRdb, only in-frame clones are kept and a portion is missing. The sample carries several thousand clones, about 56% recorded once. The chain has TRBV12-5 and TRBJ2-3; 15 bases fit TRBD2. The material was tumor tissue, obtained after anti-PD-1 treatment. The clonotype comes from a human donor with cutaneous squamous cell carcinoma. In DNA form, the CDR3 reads TGTGCTAGTGGTTTTAATTCGTTTCGGGGACTAGCGGGGGGCGGCACAGATACGCAGTATTTT. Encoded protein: CASGFNSFRGLAGGGTDTQYF.